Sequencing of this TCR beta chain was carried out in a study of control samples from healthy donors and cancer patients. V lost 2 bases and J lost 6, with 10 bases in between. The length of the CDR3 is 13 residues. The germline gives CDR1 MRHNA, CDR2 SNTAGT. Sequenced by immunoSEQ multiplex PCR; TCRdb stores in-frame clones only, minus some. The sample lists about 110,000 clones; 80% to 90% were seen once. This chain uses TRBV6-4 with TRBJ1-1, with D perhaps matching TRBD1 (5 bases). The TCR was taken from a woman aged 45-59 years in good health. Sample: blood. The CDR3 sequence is CASSDVLGAEAFF. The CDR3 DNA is TGTGCCAGCAGTGACGTACTGGGGGCTGAAGCTTTCTTT.